This T cell receptor (beta chain) appears in the sequencing data of a study of CD8+CD57+ T cells in acquired aplastic anemia. An expansion of CD8+CD57+ cells by flow cytometry had been shown in patients chosen for sequencing. Every one of the patients had aplastic anemia (severe, acquired). Therapy had not been given to patients before blood sampling. TCR beta VDJ and CDR3 profiles were obtained from a genomic DNA template. Each CDR3 protein is one row after TCRdb ran MiXCR on the reads. The table has 270,000 or so distinct CDR3 sequences, roughly 82% seen once. The germline CDR1 and CDR2 sequences are DFQATT and SNEGSKA (reference sequence). The CDR3 is 14 amino acids. About this clonotype: Germline is not matched at one junction end, which may reflect a read error.

The TCR was taken from a human donor with aplastic anemia. The sample was sorted CD4+, CD8+, or CD8+CD57+ T cells (not recorded which) from PBMCs. The chain is built from TRBV20-1 and TRBJ2-5, with a tentative D call TRBD1 (5 bases). CDR3: CSARDQGTQGTQYF. The CDR3 DNA follows: TGCAGTGCTAGAGATCAGGGCACACAAGGGACCCAGTACTTC.